This TCR beta chain derives from a study of T-cell memory formation after mild COVID-19. Study-level information: Clustering of TCRs was largely donor specific.

UMIs and sample barcodes were carried by the TCR alpha and TCR beta cDNA libraries that 5'RACE produced using constant-segment primers. TCRdb re-derived calls from the 5' RACE reads in MiXCR, one entry per CDR3 protein. The sample lists more than 150,000 distinct CDR3 sequences; about 18% were seen once. Study results and limitations: Among contracting clones, CD4+ were mainly CM/EM and CD8+ enriched in EMRA.

CDR1 and CDR2 from the germline V gene are SQVTM and ANQGSEA. V lost 4 bases to trimming and J lost 3 bases, with 9 bases between them. The CDR3 sequence is 13 residues long. This clonotype was recorded a few times. Its antigen is as yet unknown. V is TRBV29-1 and J is TRBJ1-4, with D unresolved. This TCR was recovered from a man younger than 35 who had mild COVID-19 (a few samples of this study predate the infection). Cell type and time point are not known. Material: PBMCs or a T cell subset sorted from them (not recorded which). Written as DNA, the CDR3 is TGCAGCGTTGGTGGGAGATCTAATGAAAAACTGTTTTTT. This translates into CSVGGRSNEKLFF.